Following are 27 T cell receptor beta chains from one sample sequenced in a study of human T cells and chemical hapten exposure listed by TCRdb under 2021. The time point tag for this specimen amounts to: patch test 1, 2 weeks after DPC sensitization. The treatment or condition label corresponds to: therapeutic diphenylcyclopropenone sensitization with weekly scalp DPC. Library method: RACE. The listed sequencing device is NextSeq 500. In-frame beta chains were kept once TCRdb had trimmed the public reads at Q25 with fastp and called clones with MiXCR. Rows are combined by CDR3 protein, so each entry shows the most common genes and DNA. This sample holds roughly 82,000 distinct CDR3 sequences; 10% to 15% were observed only once. About 3.5% of the sample is in the top ten clones. This specimen was whole blood, taken in connection with sensitization to the hapten diphenylcyclopropenone (DPC). The receptors stem from a woman aged 60-75 years with alopecia areata. Some clones in this sample may be carry-over from other donors' samples.

This clonotype was picked up many times. The chain recombines TRBV12-5 with TRBJ2-5; D ambiguous. The germline CDR1 and CDR2 sequences are LGHNT and FRNRAP. Trimming shortened V by 4 bases and J by 2 bases, and 11 bases separated the two germline ends. CDR3 size: 14 residues. The DNA for the CDR3 is TGTGCTAGTGGTTCCCCTAACAGACAAGAGACCCAGTACTTC. Protein sequence: CASGSPNRQETQYF. Complete variable domain (other parts from reference TRBV12-5 and TRBJ2-5): DARVTQTPRHKVTEMGQEVTMRCQPILGHNTVFWYRQTMMQGLELLAYFRNRAPLDDSGMPKDRFSAEMPDATLATLKIQPSEPRDSAVYFCASGSPNRQETQYFGPGTRLLVL.

The V gene is TRBV18, the J gene TRBJ1-5; the D is unclear. V lost 3 bases, J lost 4 bases, and 7 bases lay in between. CDR1 is KGHSH and CDR2 is LQKENI in the germline V gene. The CDR3 is 13 amino acids. As DNA, the CDR3 is TGTGCCAGCTCACCCAGTTGGAATCAGCCCCAGCATTTT. Protein: CASSPSWNQPQHF.

This chain connects TRBV2 to TRBJ1-2; 8 positions agree with TRBD1. The junction had 6 bases not matched to a gene; V was cut back by 6 bases and J by 6 bases. The V gene's germline CDR1 is SNHLY and CDR2 FYNNEI. The CDR3 runs to 13 residues. CDR3 in amino acids: CASSGQGSDGYTF. Here the CDR3 DNA reads TGTGCCAGCAGCGGACAGGGTAGTGATGGCTACACCTTC. The variable domain in full, with the rest retrieved from reference TRBV2 and TRBJ1-2, is EPEVTQTPSHQVTQMGQEVILRCVPISNHLYFYWYRQILGQKVEFLVSFYNNEISEKSEIFDDQFSVERPDGSNFTLKIRSTKLEDSAMYFCASSGQGSDGYTFGSGTRLTVV.

This chain joins TRBV20-1 and TRBJ2-7; a possible D gene is TRBD2 (6 bases). The CDR3 runs to 15 residues. Germline V gives CDR1 DFQATT, CDR2 SNEGSKA (reference sequence). V lost 3 bases to trimming and J lost 1 base, with 16 bases between them. CDR3 in amino acids: CSASTRESVSYEQYF. The CDR3 region has the DNA TGCAGTGCTAGTACGCGGGAATCAGTGTCCTACGAGCAGTACTTC.

With respect to this clonotype: With a much larger clone just one base away, this may be a read error. This chain uses TRBV12-3 or TRBV12-4 with TRBJ2-7; D ambiguous. The CDR3 is 13 residues long. The V end lost 3 bases, the J end lost 7 bases, and 13 bases lay between the germline ends. The CDR3 sequence: CASSFNHGQEQYF. Written as DNA, the CDR3 is TGTGCCAGCAGTTTCAATCACGGTCAAGAGCAGTACTTC.

This clonotype was observed many times. The chain carries TRBV20-1 and TRBJ2-2, with TRBD2 identical over 8 bases. J lost 3 bases, V lost 0 bases, and 12 bases had no gene match. This CDR3 is 18 amino acids long. Looked up from germline, CDR1 is DFQATT and CDR2 is SNEGSKA (reference sequence). CDR3 nucleotide sequence: TGCAGTGCTAGAGATAGGAAGCGGGGGACCACGTACACCGGGGAGCTGTTTTTT. Protein: CSARDRKRGTTYTGELFF.

This clonotype has a count of ten or more. V gene TRBV10-3 combines with J gene TRBJ2-2, with 10 bases fitting TRBD2. This CDR3 has 16 amino acids. The ends lost 10 bases at V and 2 bases at J; junction bases unmatched: 10. Germline-derived CDR1 and CDR2 are ENHRY and SYGVKD. CDR3 DNA: TGTGCCACTAGGGGTACTAGCGGGGCCAACACCGGGGAGCTGTTTTTT. Its translation is CATRGTSGANTGELFF.

This clonotype showed up many times. The chain couples TRBV5-1 to TRBJ2-3; D remains unclear. V lost 0 bases to trimming and J lost 0 bases, with 8 bases between them. This CDR3 has 15 residues. CDR1 is SGHRS and CDR2 is YFSETQ in the germline V gene. The chain's CDR3 is CASSLDPASTDTQYF. The CDR3 DNA follows: TGCGCCAGCAGCTTGGACCCAGCTAGCACAGATACGCAGTATTTT. Together with reference TRBV5-1 and TRBJ2-3, the CDR3 gives the full variable domain: KAGVTQTPRYLIKTRGQQVTLSCSPISGHRSVSWYQQTPGQGLQFLFEYFSETQRNKGNFPGRFSGRQFSNSRSEMNVSTLELGDSALYLCASSLDPASTDTQYFGPGTRLTVL.

The chain links TRBV14 to TRBJ2-1; D assignment may be TRBD1 or TRBD2 (5 bases each). The V gene lost 0 bases and the J gene lost 10 bases, with 19 bases spanning the gap. There are 16 residues in the CDR3. CDR1 and CDR2 from the germline V gene are SGHDN and FVKESK. Written as DNA, the CDR3 is TGTGCCAGCAGCCAAGAGGGTTGGCTCGGGGCCAGAGAGCAGTTCTTC. Its protein is CASSQEGWLGAREQFF.

This sequence joins TRBV4-2 and TRBJ1-1; perhaps TRBD1 as D (6 bases). Germline lookup yields CDR1 LGHNA and CDR2 YNFKEQ. Trimming removed 0 bases at V and 1 base at J, with 12 bases between. The CDR3 is made up of 16 amino acids. The CDR3 sequence: CASSQESRGPNTEAFF. The CDR3 DNA follows: TGTGCCAGCAGCCAAGAGAGCAGGGGTCCGAACACTGAAGCTTTCTTT.

This clonotype showed up just a few times. V usage is TRBV6-5 and J usage is TRBJ1-4, with a weak D call TRBD1 (5 bases). Germline CDR1 MNHEY, CDR2 SVGAGI. V lost 6 bases and J 3 bases, leaving 14 bases between the germline ends. The CDR3 runs to 15 residues. The CDR3: CASRSGFWSNEKLFF. CDR3 sequence (DNA): TGTGCCAGCAGGTCAGGGTTCTGGTCTAATGAAAAACTGTTTTTT.

The chain is built from TRBV29-1 and TRBJ2-1; D ambiguous. The V gene lost 6 bases and the J gene lost 6 bases, with 9 bases spanning the gap. Germline assignment: CDR1 SQVTM and CDR2 ANQGSEA. The CDR3 length is 11 residues. CDR3 nucleotides: TGCAGCGTCTTGGTTTTCAATGAGCAGTTCTTC. Its protein product is CSVLVFNEQFF.

This clonotype was detected a few times. The CDR3 DNA reads TGTGCCAGCTCACCCCGGGCGTCGAACACTGAAGCTTTCTTT. Protein sequence: CASSPRASNTEAFF. The genes are TRBV18 and TRBJ1-1; no reliable D call. Trimming removed 3 bases from V and 1 base from J, with 9 bases in between. Germline V gene sequence: CDR1 KGHSH, CDR2 LQKENI. This CDR3 comprises 14 residues.

This clonotype was found many times. The rearrangement joins TRBV30 to TRBJ1-2; D remains ambiguous. V lost 4 bases and J lost 7, with 22 bases in between. The V gene's germline CDR1 is GTSNPN and CDR2 SVGIG (reference sequence). This CDR3 region has 15 residues. The CDR3 region is CAWTNGGGRTLGYTF. The CDR3 DNA sequence: TGTGCCTGGACTAACGGTGGAGGTCGTACGCTTGGCTACACCTTC. Together with reference TRBV30 and TRBJ1-2, the CDR3 gives the full variable domain: SQTIHQWPATLVQPVGSPLSLECTVEGTSNPNLYWYRQAAGRGLQLLFYSVGIGQISSEVPQNLSASRPQDRQFILSSKKLLLSDSGFYLCAWTNGGGRTLGYTFGSGTRLTVV.

This clonotype was observed many times. This rearrangement joins TRBV4-2 to TRBJ2-7, with a weak D call TRBD1 (7 bases). CDR1 and CDR2 (germline): LGHNA, YNFKEQ. This CDR3 is 15 amino acids long. V lost 0 bases to trimming and J lost 6 bases, with 15 bases between them. CDR3 DNA: TGTGCCAGCAGCCAAGATGGAGGGGGCGGCGGCGAGCAGTACTTC. As protein: CASSQDGGGGGEQYF.

This clonotype was counted between two and nine times. This chain joins TRBV5-5 and TRBJ2-7; 8 bases fit TRBD1. The CDR3 covers 14 residues. Per germline, CDR1 SGHKS and CDR2 YYEKEE (reference sequence). The junction had 0 bases not matched to a gene; V was cut back by 0 bases and J by 1 base. The CDR3 is CASSLGQGSYEQYF. The CDR3 coding sequence is TGTGCCAGCAGCTTGGGACAGGGGTCCTACGAGCAGTACTTC.

This clonotype has only a few counts. The V call is TRBV19, the J call TRBJ1-6; no definite D call. This CDR3 spans 12 amino acids. Germline V gives CDR1 LNHDA, CDR2 SQIVND (reference sequence). Deletions cut 5 bases from V and 7 bases from J, with 6 bases between. In DNA, the CDR3 is TGTGCCAGTAGTCCTAGGAATTCACCCCTCCACTTT. Residues: CASSPRNSPLHF.

The chain couples TRBV4-1 to TRBJ2-5; possibly TRBD1 for D (6 bases). Deletions cut 0 bases from V and 5 bases from J, with 22 bases between. The germline V gene encodes CDR1 MGHRA and CDR2 YSYEKL. The CDR3 length is 18 residues. CDR3 in amino acids: CASSQDPPHHRARETQYF. CDR3 coding DNA: TGCGCCAGCAGCCAAGATCCCCCTCATCACAGGGCCCGGGAGACCCAGTACTTC.

The table lists this clonotype with many counts. The chain links TRBV10-3 to TRBJ2-1; maybe TRBD2 (6 bases). This CDR3 is built from 16 residues. The germline V gene has CDR1 ENHRY and CDR2 SYGVKD. Trimming took 6 bases from V and 0 from J, leaving 15 bases between them. CDR3 sequence: CAISALAGSSYNEQFF. CDR3 in DNA: TGTGCCATCAGCGCCCTCGCGGGGAGCTCCTACAATGAGCAGTTCTTC.

This clonotype was found many times. This chain joins TRBV7-2 and TRBJ1-1; possibly TRBD1 for D (6 bases). V lost 5 bases and J 2 bases, leaving 9 bases between the germline ends. Germline CDR1 and CDR2: SGHTA and FQGNSA. The CDR3 extends over 13 amino acids. CDR3 protein: CASSKDRNTEAFF. DNA of the CDR3: TGTGCCAGCAGCAAGGACAGAAACACTGAAGCTTTCTTT.

This clonotype was observed a few times. The chain links TRBV2 to TRBJ1-1, with 10 bases identical to TRBD1. Germline CDR1 and CDR2: SNHLY and FYNNEI. The CDR3 length is 12 residues. Trimming cost V 9 bases and J 9 bases; bases outside gene matches: 7. This chain's CDR3 is CASTRQGAQAFF. The CDR3 DNA reads as TGTGCCAGTACTAGACAGGGGGCGCAAGCTTTCTTT.

The V gene is TRBV19, the J gene TRBJ1-5, with 9 positions matching TRBD1. Germline assignment: CDR1 LNHDA and CDR2 SQIVND (reference sequence). The CDR3 is made up of 14 amino acids. V lost 10 bases to trimming and J lost 4 bases; unmatched junction nucleotides: 8. CDR3 DNA: TGTGCCACTCATTACAGGGGGCTTAATCAGCCCCAGCATTTT. Its protein product is CATHYRGLNQPQHF.

This clonotype was seen more than once but under ten times. This chain uses TRBV6-1 with TRBJ2-1; 9 bases are a match to TRBD1. CDR3 length: 15 amino acids. V lost 5 bases and J lost 2; bases outside the gene matches: 4. Germline V gene lookup returns CDR1 MNHNS and CDR2 SASEGT. CDR3 residues: CASSWTGEAYNEQFF. The CDR3 DNA follows: TGTGCCAGCAGTTGGACAGGGGAGGCCTACAATGAGCAGTTCTTC.

The rearrangement joins TRBV7-9 to TRBJ1-2; 9 bases align to TRBD1. This CDR3 contains 15 residues. J lost 3 bases, V lost 5 bases, and 7 bases had no gene match. CDR1 SEHNR and CDR2 FQNEAQ come from the germline V gene (reference sequence). CDR3 DNA: TGTGCCAGCAGCCTACAGGGGGCTGATCACTATGGCTACACCTTC. This translates into CASSLQGADHYGYTF.

In nucleotides, the CDR3 is TGTGCCTGGAGTGTACAGCCTTTTGGACAGAATTATTCACCCCTCCACTTT. Translating gives CAWSVQPFGQNYSPLHF. This chain joins TRBV30 and TRBJ1-6, with TRBD1 as a possible D gene (6 bases). The germline V gene has CDR1 GTSNPN and CDR2 SVGIG (reference sequence). V dropped 0 bases and J dropped 8 bases, with 20 bases sitting between them. This CDR3 region has 17 residues.

This rearrangement joins TRBV18 to TRBJ1-1; D remains ambiguous. Trimming removed 2 bases from V and 3 bases from J, with 7 bases in between. The CDR3 loop spans 13 amino acids. Germline V CDR1 and CDR2: KGHSH, LQKENI. The CDR3 loop is CASSPVSDTEAFF. The CDR3 DNA is TGTGCCAGCTCACCAGTAAGCGACACTGAAGCTTTCTTT.

This clonotype has ten or more counts. The V call is TRBV6-5, the J call TRBJ1-3; D gene uncertain. This CDR3 spans 12 amino acids. The germline V gene has CDR1 MNHEY and CDR2 SVGAGI. With 6 bases removed from V and 4 bases from J, the gap between germline ends came to 7 bases. The CDR3 region is CASRGPGNTIYF. The CDR3 region has the DNA TGTGCCAGCAGGGGTCCAGGAAACACCATATATTTT.